The rows below give T cell receptor beta chains drawn from one sample of a study of early T cells in non-severe SARS-CoV-2 infection. Via MiXCR, TCRdb re-called the 5' RACE reads, giving one row per CDR3 protein. The data contain some 70,000 distinct CDR3 sequences, 8% to 9.5% of them singletons. Sequencing was performed on whole blood. These receptors all stem from an adult who was a healthcare worker with PCR-confirmed SARS-CoV-2 infection or an uninfected control (not recorded which). The CDR3 runs from the conserved cysteine through the conserved F or W. Each record gives: J gene, V gene, D gene, clone size, CDR3 protein, CDR3 DNA. D genes are given only for firm matches. Expanded clones get a size class; other rows say once, few or many, or leave the size out.

j_gene: TRBJ1-2; v_gene: TRBV20-1; d_gene: TRBD1; abundance: many; CDR3aa: CSARVIVGQGDGYTF; CDR3nt: TGCAGTGCTAGAGTAATAGTGGGACAGGGGGACGGCTACACCTTC
j_gene: TRBJ2-5; v_gene: TRBV6-5; d_gene: TRBD1; abundance: few; CDR3aa: CASRKQGGRETQYF; CDR3nt: TGTGCCAGCAGAAAACAGGGGGGTAGGGAGACCCAGTACTTC
j_gene: TRBJ2-5; v_gene: TRBV7-9; d_gene: TRBD1; abundance: many; CDR3aa: CASGQGSPKNQETQYF; CDR3nt: TGTGCCAGCGGACAGGGTTCCCCAAAGAACCAAGAGACCCAGTACTTC
j_gene: TRBJ2-7; v_gene: TRBV2; d_gene: .; abundance: few; CDR3aa: CATTQGESSYEQYF; CDR3nt: TGTGCCACTACACAGGGCGAAAGCTCCTACGAGCAGTACTTC
j_gene: TRBJ1-6; v_gene: TRBV28; d_gene: .; abundance: few; CDR3aa: CASMRQGNSPLHF; CDR3nt: TGTGCCAGCATGCGGCAGGGGAATTCACCCCTCCACTTT
j_gene: TRBJ2-5; v_gene: TRBV6-1; d_gene: .; abundance: .; CDR3aa: CASKTAGQETQYF; CDR3nt: TGTGCCAGCAAAACGGCGGGTCAAGAGACCCAGTACTTC
j_gene: TRBJ1-6; v_gene: TRBV7-2; d_gene: TRBD1; abundance: many; CDR3aa: CASSLATGRQGSPLHF; CDR3nt: TGTGCCAGCAGCTTAGCGACAGGGAGGCAGGGTTCACCCCTCCACTTT
j_gene: TRBJ1-2; v_gene: TRBV12-3/TRBV12-4; d_gene: .; abundance: .; CDR3aa: CASSLMGQYGYTF; CDR3nt: TGTGCCAGCAGTTTAATGGGGCAATATGGCTACACCTTC
j_gene: TRBJ2-7; v_gene: TRBV6-5; d_gene: TRBD2; abundance: .; CDR3aa: CASRLGASGTSVHEQYF; CDR3nt: TGTGCCAGCAGACTGGGGGCCTCCGGGACTAGCGTCCACGAGCAGTACTTC
j_gene: TRBJ1-1; v_gene: TRBV6-5; d_gene: .; abundance: few; CDR3aa: CASSYADLSTEAFF; CDR3nt: TGTGCCAGCAGTTACGCGGATTTGTCGACTGAAGCTTTCTTT
j_gene: TRBJ2-7; v_gene: TRBV27; d_gene: .; abundance: .; CDR3aa: CASSPWREWDEQYF; CDR3nt: TGTGCCAGCAGTCCTTGGCGGGAATGGGACGAGCAGTACTTC